What follows describes a single T cell receptor (beta chain). What it binds is not known. V was shortened by 6 bases and J by 2 bases, with 16 bases between the two germline ends. CDR1 and CDR2 from the germline V gene are LNHDA and SQIVND (reference sequence). The CDR3 sequence is 15 residues long. This entry belongs to a study of T cell clonotyping in hematopoietic cell transplantation. On the study more broadly: Cytoreduction preceded collection of pretransplant recipient samples.

Time point reported: recipient sample about 28 days before transplant, after cytoreduction. Samples: about 28 days before transplant, then days 30, 100 and 180 after. Study-wide findings and caveats: At the given depth, recipient repertoires were over 95% de novo clonotypes. After transplant, recipient diversity fell while pathologically expanded clonotypes grew through day 180.

Libraries were prepared by immunoSEQ multiplex PCR; TCRdb keeps only in-frame clonotypes and omits some of them. The table shows roughly 30,000 clones, with approximately 77% occurring only once. The receptor comes from a man aged 40-49 years with acute myeloid leukemia. Some clones in this sample may be carry-over from other donors' samples. The sample was peripheral blood mononuclear cells, taken before stem cell transplant. This chain links TRBV19 with TRBJ1-2; D may be TRBD1 (6 bases). The CDR3 DNA is TGTGCCAGTAGCCTCCAGGGGCGGGGGAACTATGGCTACACCTTC. Protein sequence: CASSLQGRGNYGYTF.